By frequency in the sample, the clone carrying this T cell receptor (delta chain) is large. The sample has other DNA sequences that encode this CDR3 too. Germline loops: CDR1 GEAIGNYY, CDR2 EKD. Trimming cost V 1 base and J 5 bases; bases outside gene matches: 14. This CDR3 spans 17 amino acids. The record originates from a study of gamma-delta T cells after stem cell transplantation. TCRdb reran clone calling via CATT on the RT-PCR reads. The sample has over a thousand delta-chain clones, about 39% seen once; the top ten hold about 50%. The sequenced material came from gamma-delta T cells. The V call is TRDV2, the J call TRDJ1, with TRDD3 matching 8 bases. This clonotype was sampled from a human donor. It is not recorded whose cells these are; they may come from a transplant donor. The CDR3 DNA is TGTGCCTGTGACACGGCTGGGGGAGGCGGCGAGCGGGATAAACTCATCTTT. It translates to CACDTAGGGGERDKLIF.